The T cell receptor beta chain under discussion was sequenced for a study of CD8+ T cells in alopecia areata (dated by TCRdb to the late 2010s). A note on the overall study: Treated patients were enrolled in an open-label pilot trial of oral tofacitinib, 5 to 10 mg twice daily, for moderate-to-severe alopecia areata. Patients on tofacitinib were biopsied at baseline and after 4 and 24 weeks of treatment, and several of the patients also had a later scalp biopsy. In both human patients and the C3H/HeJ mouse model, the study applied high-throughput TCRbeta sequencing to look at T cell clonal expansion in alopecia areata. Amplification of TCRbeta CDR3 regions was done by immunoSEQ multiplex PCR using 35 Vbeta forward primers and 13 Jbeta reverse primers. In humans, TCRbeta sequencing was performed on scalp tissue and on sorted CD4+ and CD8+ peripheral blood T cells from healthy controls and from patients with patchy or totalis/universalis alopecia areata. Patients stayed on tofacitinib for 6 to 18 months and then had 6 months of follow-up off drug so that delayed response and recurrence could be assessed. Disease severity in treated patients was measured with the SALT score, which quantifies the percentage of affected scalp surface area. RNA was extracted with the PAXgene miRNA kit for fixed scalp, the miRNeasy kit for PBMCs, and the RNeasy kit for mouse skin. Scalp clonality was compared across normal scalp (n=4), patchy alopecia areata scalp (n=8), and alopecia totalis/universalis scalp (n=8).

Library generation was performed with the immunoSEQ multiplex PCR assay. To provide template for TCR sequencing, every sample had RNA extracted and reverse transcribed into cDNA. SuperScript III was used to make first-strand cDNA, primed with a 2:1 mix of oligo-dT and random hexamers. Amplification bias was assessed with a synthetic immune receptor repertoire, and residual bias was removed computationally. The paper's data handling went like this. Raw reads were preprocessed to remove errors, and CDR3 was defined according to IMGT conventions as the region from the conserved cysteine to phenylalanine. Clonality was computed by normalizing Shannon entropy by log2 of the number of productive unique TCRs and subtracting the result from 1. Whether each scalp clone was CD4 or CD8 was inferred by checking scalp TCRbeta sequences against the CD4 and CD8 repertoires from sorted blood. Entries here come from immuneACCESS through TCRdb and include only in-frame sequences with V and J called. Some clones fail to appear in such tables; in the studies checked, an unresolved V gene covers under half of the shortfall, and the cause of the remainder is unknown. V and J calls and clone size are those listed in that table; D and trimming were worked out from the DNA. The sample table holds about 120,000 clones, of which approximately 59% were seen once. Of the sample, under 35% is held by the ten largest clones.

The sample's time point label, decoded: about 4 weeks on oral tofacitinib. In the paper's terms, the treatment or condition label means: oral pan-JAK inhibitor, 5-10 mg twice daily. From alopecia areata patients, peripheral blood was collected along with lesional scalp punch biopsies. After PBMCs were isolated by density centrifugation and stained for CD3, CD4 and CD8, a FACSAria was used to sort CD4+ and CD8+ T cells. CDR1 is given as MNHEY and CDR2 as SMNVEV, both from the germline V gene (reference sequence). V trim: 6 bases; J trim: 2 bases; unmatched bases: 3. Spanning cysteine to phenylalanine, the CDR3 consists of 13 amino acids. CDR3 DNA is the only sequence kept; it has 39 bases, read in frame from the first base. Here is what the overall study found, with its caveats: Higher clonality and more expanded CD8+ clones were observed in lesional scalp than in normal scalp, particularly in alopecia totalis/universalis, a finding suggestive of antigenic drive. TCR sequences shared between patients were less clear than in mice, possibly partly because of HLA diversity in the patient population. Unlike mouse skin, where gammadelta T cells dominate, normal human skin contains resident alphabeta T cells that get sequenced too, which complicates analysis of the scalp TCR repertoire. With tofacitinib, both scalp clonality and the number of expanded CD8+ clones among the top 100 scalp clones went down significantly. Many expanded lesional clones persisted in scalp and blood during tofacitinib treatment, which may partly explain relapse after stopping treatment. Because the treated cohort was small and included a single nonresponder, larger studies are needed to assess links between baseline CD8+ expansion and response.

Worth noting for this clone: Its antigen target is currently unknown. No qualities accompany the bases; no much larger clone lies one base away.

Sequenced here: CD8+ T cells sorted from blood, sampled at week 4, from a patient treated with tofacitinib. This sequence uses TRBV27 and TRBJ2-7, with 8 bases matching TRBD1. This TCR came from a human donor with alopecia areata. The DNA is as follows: TGTGCCAGCAGCCCGACAGGGGCCTACGAGCAGTACTTC. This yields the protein CASSPTGAYEQYF.